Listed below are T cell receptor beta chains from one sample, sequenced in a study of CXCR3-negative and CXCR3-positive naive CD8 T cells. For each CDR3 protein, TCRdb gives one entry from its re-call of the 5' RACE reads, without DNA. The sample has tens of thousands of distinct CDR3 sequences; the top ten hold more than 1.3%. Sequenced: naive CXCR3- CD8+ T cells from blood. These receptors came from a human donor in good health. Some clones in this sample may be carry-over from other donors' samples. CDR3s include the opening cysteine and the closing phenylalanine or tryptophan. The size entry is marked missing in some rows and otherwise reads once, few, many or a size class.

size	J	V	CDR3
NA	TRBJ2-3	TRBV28	CASSFRHLTDTQYF
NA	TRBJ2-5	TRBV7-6	CASSLAWGPQETQYF
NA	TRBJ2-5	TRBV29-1	CSVIFRGGAETQYF
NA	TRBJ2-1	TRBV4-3	CASSQEVRSSYNEQFF
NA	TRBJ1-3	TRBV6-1	CASSEGSLSGNTIYF
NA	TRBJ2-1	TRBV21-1	CASSNVAPNEQFF
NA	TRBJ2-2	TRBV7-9	CASSSPGQGPTGELFF
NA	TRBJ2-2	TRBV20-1	CSARAGEQGDTGELFF
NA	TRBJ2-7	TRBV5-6	CASRPGGQGSVYEQYF
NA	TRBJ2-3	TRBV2	CASSERRYTDTQYF
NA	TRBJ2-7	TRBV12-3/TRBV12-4	CASSFSRGYEQYF
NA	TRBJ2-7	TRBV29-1	CSVEISGTGGSYEQYF
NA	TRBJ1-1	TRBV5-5	CASRLLRGETEAFF
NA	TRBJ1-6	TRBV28	CASSFPPGRDDNSPLHF
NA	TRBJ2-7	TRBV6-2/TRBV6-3	CASSLTESSYEQYF
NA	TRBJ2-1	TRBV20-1	CSARVVGTEVHEQFF
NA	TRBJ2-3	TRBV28	CASSSRTRDTQYF
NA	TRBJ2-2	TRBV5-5	CASSDQLHDRSMTGELFF
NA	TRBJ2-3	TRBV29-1	CSVESGGLTDTQYF
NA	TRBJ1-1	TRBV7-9	CASSRGVTEAFF
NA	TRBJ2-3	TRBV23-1	CASSPPGRFADTQYF
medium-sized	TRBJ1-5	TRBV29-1	CSVGDRLNQPQHF
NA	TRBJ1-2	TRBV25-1	CASSGPGGNYGYTF
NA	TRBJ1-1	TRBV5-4	CASSLPQVGTEAFF
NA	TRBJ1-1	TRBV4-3	CASSQDGRGTEAFF
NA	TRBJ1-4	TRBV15	CATSTGGATNEKLFF
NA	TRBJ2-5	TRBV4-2	CASSLPGTSQETQYF
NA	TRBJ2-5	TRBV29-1	CSVVGTGPQETQYF
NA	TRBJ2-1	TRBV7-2	CASSSYPNEQFF
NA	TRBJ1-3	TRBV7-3	CASSSRVNSGNTIYF
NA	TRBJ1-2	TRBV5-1	CASSGGHVSVRDYGYTF
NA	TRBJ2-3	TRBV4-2	CASSQDPAGSTDTQYF
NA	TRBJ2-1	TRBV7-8	CASSLSPEYGQFF
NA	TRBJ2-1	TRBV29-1	CSVTSGRNEQFF
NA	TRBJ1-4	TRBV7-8	CASSLATGTGSEKLFF
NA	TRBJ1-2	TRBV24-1	CATSDFTNPYGYTF
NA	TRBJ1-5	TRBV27	CASSFGGIGNQPQHF
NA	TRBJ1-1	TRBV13	CASSLGELNTEAFF
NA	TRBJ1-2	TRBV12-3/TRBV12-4	CASGPNVHGYTF
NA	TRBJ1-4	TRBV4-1	CASSPQGQVGKLFF
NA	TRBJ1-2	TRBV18	CASSNTGDRTNYGYTF
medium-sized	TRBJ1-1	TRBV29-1	CSVEIQKNTEAFF